This T cell receptor (beta chain) was recorded in a study of OX40 agonist ivuxolimab in advanced cancers. Overall study: The patients received ivuxolimab by intravenous route every 2 weeks at 0.01 to 10 mg/kg. Study results and caveats: On average, CD8+ T cells had more expanded clones than CD4+.

TCRdb keeps only in-frame clones here, not all; method: immunoSEQ multiplex PCR. The repertoire consists of approximately 70,000 clones, with almost 85% occurring once and the leading ten covering 7.9%. The cohort excluded patients with autoimmune disease history or systemic immunosuppression. Germline CDR1 and CDR2: SGHVS and FQNEAQ. Trimming removed 6 bases at V and 2 bases at J, with 10 bases between. This CDR3 spans 14 amino acids. On this clone itself: Its antigen is currently unknown.

The chain employs TRBV7-8 and TRBJ2-2, with D unresolved. The TCR originated in an adult with an advanced solid tumor such as melanoma, head and neck, liver or kidney cancer. Sequencing was performed on CD4+ or CD8+ T cells sorted from blood, taken in a trial of the OX40 agonist ivuxolimab. The CDR3 DNA is TGTGCCAGCAGGCCCACAGTAAACACCGGGGAGCTGTTTTTT. Translated: CASRPTVNTGELFF.